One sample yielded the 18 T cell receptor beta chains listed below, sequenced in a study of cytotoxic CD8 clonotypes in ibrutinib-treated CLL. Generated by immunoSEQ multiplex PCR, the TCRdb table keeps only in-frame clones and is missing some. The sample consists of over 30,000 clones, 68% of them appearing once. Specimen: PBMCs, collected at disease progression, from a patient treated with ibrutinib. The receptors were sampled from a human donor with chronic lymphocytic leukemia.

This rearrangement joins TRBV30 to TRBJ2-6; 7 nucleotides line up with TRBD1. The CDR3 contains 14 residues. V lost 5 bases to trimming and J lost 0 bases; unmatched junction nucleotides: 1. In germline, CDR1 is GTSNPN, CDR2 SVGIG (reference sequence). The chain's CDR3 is CAWYRGSGANVLTF. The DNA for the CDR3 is TGTGCCTGGTACAGGGGCTCTGGGGCCAACGTCCTGACTTTC.

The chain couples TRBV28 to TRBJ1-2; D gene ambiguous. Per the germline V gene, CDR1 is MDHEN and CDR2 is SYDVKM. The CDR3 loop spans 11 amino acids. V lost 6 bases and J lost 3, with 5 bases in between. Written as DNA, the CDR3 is TGTGCCAGCAGACCCGACTATGGCTACACCTTC. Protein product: CASRPDYGYTF.

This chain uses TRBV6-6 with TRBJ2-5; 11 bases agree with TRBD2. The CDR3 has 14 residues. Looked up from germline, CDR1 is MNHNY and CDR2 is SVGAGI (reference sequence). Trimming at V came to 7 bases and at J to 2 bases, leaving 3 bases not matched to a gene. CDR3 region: CASIRTSGQETQYF. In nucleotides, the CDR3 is TGTGCCAGCATCCGGACTAGCGGGCAAGAGACCCAGTACTTC.

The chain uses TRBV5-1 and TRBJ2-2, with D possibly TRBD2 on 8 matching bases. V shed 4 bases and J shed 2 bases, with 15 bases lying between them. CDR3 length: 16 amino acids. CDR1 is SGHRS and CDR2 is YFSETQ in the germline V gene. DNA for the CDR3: TGCGCCAGCAGCCCGGGGGGGACAGCCAACACCGGGGAGCTGTTTTTT. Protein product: CASSPGGTANTGELFF.

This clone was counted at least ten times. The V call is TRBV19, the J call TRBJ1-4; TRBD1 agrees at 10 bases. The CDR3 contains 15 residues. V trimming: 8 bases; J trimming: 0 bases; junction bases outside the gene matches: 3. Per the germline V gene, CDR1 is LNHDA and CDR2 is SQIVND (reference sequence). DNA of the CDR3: TGTGCCAGTTGGGGGACAGGGGCAACTAATGAAAAACTGTTTTTT. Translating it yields CASWGTGATNEKLFF. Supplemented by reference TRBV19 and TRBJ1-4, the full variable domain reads DGGITQSPKYLFRKEGQNVTLSCEQNLNHDAMYWYRQDPGQGLRLIYYSQIVNDFQKGDIAEGYSVSREKKESFPLTVTSAQKNPTAFYLCASWGTGATNEKLFFGSGTQLSVL.

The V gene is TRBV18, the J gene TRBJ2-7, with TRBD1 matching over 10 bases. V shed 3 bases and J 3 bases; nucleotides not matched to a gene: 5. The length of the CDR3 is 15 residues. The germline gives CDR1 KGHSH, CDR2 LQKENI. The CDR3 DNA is TGTGCCAGCTCACCGACGGGACAGGGGATCTACGAGCAGTACTTC. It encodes CASSPTGQGIYEQYF. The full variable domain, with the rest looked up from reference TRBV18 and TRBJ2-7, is NAGVMQNPRHLVRRRGQEARLRCSPMKGHSHVYWYRQLPEEGLKFMVYLQKENIIDESGMPKERFSAEFPKEGPSILRIQQVVRGDSAAYFCASSPTGQGIYEQYFGPGTRLTVT.

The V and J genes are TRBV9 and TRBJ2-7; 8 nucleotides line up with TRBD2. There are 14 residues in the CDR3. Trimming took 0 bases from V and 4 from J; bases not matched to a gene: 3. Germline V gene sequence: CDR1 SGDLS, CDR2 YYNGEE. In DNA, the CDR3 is TGTGCCAGCAGCGTAGGAGCGGGAGCTTACGAGCAGTACTTC. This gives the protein CASSVGAGAYEQYF.

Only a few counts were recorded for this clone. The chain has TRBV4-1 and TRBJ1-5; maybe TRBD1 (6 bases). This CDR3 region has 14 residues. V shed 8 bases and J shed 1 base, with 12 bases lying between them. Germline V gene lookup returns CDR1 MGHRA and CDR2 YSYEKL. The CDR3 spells CASDWTASNQPQHF. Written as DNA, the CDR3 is TGCGCCAGCGATTGGACAGCCAGCAATCAGCCCCAGCATTTT.

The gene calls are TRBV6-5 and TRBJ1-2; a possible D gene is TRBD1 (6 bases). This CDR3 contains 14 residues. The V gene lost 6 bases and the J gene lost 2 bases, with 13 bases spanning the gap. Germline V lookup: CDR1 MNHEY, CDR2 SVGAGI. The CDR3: CASSRDNENYGYTF. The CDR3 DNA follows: TGTGCCAGCAGCAGGGACAACGAAAACTATGGCTACACCTTC.

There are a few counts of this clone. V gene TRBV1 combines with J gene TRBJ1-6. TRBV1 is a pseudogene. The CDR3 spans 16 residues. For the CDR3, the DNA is TGCACCAGCAGCCAAGATGCGGCCGCCGAGGGATCACCCCTCCACTTT. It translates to CTSSQDAAAEGSPLHF.

The CDR3 here is CATLAAREETQYF. The CDR3 DNA reads as TGTGCCACCCTAGCGGCACGGGAAGAGACCCAGTACTTC. This chain links TRBV10-3 with TRBJ2-5; 7 bases map to TRBD2. The trim removed 10 bases at V and 3 bases at J, leaving 8 bases unmatched. CDR1 is ENHRY, CDR2 SYGVKD, per germline. The CDR3 is made up of 13 amino acids.

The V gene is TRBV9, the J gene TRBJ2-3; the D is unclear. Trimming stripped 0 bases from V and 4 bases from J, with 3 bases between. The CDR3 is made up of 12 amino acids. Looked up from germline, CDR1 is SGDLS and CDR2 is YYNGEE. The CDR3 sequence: CASSVGSDTQYF. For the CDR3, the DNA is TGTGCCAGCAGCGTAGGGTCAGATACGCAGTATTTT.

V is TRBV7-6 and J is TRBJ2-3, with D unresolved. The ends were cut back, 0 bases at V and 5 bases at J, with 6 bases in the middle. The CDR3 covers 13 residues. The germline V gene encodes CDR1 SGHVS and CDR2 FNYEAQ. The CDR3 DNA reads TGTGCCAGCAGCTTAGCTAGTCGAGATACGCAGTATTTT. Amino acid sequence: CASSLASRDTQYF.

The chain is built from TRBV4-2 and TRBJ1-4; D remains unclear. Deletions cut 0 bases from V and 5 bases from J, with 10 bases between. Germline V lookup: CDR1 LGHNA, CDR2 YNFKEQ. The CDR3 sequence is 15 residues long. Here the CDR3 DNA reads TGTGCCAGCAGCCAAGATAGCCAGGAAAATGAAAAACTGTTTTTT. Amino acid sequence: CASSQDSQENEKLFF.

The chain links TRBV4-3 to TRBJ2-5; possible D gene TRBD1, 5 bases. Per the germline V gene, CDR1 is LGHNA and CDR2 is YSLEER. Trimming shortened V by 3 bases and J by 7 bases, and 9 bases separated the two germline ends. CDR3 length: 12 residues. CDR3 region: CASSHREGTQYF. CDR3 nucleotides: TGCGCCAGCAGCCACAGGGAAGGGACCCAGTACTTC.

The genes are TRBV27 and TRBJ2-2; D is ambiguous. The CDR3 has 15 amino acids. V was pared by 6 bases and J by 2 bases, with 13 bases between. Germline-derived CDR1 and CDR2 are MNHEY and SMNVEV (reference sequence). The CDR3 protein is CASRAHGANTGELFF. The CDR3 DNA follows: TGTGCCAGCAGGGCTCACGGTGCTAACACCGGGGAGCTGTTTTTT.

CDR3 in amino acids: CASSLERGSEQYF. The CDR3 DNA reads as TGTGCCAGCAGCTTAGAGAGGGGTAGCGAGCAGTACTTC. This chain joins TRBV11-2 and TRBJ2-7, with D tentatively TRBD1 or TRBD2 (5 bases each). Germline loops: CDR1 SGHAT, CDR2 FQNNGV. The V gene lost 0 bases and the J gene lost 6 bases, with 9 bases spanning the gap. The CDR3 consists of 13 residues.

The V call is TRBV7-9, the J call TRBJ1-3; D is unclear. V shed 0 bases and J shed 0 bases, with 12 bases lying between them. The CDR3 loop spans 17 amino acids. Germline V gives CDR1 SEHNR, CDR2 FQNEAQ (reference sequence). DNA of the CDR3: TGTGCCAGCAGCTTAGCTTTCGTGGAGAGCTCTGGAAACACCATATATTTT. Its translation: CASSLAFVESSGNTIYF.